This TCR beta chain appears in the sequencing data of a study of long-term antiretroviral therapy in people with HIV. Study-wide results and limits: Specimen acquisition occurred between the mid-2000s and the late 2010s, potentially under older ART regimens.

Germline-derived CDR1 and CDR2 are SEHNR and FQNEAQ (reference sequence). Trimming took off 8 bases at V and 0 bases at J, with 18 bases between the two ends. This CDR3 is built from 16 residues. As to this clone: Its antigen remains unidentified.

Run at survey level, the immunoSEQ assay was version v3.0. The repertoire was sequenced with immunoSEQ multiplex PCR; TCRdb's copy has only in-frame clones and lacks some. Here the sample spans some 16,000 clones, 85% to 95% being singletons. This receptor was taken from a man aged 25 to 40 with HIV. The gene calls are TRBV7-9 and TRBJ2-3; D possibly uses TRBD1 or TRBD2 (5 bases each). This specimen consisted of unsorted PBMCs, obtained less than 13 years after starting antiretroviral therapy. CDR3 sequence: CASPPPGQPSTDTQYF. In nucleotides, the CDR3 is TGTGCCAGCCCCCCCCCGGGGCAGCCTAGCACAGATACGCAGTATTTT.